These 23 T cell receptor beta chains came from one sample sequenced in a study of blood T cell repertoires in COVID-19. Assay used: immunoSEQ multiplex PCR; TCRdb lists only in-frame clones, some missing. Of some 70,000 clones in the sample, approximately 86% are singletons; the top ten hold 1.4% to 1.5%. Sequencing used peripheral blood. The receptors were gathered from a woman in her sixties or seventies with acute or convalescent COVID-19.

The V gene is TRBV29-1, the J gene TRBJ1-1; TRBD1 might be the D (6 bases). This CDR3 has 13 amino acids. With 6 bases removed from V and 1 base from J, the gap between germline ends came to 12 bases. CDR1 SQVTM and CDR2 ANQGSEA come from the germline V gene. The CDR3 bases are TGCAGCGTCCGAGACAGGCGGAACACTGAAGCTTTCTTT. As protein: CSVRDRRNTEAFF.

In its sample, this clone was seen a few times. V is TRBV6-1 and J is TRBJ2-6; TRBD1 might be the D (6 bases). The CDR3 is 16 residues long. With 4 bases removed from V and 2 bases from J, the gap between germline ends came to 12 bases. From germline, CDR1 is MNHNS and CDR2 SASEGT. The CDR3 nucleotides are TGTGCCAGCAGTGGGCAACGACAGGCTGGGGCCAACGTCCTGACTTTC. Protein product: CASSGQRQAGANVLTF.

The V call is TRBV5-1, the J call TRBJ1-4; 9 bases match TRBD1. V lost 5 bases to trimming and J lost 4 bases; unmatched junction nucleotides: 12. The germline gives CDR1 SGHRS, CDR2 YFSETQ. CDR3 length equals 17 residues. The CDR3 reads CASRPGTGSSDNEKLFF. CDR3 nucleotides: TGCGCCAGCAGACCCGGGACAGGGTCTTCGGATAATGAAAAACTGTTTTTT.

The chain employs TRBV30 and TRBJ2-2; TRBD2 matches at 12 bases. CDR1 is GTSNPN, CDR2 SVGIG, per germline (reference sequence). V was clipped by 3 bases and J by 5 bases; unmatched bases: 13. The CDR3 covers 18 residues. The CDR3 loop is CAWRTGTSGSGATGELFF. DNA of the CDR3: TGTGCCTGGAGGACCGGGACTAGCGGGTCTGGGGCGACCGGGGAGCTGTTTTTT. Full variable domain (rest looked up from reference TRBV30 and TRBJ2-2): SQTIHQWPATLVQPVGSPLSLECTVEGTSNPNLYWYRQAAGRGLQLLFYSVGIGQISSEVPQNLSASRPQDRQFILSSKKLLLSDSGFYLCAWRTGTSGSGATGELFFGEGSRLTVL.

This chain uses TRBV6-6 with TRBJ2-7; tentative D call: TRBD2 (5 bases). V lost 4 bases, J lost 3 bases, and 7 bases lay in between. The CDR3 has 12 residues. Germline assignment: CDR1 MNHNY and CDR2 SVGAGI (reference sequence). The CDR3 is CASSLGDYEQYF. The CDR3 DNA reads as TGTGCCAGCAGTTTGGGAGACTACGAGCAGTACTTC.

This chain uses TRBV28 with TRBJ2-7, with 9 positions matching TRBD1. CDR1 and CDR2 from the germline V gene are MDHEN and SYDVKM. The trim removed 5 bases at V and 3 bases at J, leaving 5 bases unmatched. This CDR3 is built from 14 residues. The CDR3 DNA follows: TGTGCCAGCAGTCCGTGGGACAGGGTCTACGAGCAGTACTTC. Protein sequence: CASSPWDRVYEQYF.

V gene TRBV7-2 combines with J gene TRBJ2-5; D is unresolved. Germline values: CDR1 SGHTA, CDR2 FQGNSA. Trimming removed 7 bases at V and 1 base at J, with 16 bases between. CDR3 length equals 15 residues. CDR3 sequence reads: CASTQSAGPQETQYF. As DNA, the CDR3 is TGTGCCAGCACCCAATCGGCAGGCCCCCAAGAGACCCAGTACTTC.

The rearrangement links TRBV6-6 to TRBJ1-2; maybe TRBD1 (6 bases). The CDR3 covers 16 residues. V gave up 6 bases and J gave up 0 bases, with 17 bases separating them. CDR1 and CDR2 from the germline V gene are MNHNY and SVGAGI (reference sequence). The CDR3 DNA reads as TGTGCCAGCAGGTCCACAGGGTCGACTCCTAACTATGGCTACACCTTC. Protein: CASRSTGSTPNYGYTF.

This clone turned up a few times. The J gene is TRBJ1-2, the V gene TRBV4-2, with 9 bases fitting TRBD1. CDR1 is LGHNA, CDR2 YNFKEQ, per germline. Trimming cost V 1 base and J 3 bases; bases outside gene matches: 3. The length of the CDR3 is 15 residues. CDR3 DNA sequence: TGTGCCAGCAGCCAAGGGACAGGGGCGGACTATGGCTACACCTTC. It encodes CASSQGTGADYGYTF.

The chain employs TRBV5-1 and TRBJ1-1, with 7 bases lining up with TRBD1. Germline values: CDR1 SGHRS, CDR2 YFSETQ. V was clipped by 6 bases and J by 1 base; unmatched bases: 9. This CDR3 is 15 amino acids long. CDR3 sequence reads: CASTAFQGENTEAFF. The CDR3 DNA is TGCGCCAGCACAGCTTTTCAGGGGGAGAACACTGAAGCTTTCTTT.

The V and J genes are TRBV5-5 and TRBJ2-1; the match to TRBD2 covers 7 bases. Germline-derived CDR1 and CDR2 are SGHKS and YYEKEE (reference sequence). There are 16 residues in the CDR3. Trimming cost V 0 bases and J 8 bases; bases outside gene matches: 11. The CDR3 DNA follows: TGTGCCAGCAGCTTGGAGGCCGGGACTATCCTCTATGAGCAGTTCTTC. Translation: CASSLEAGTILYEQFF.

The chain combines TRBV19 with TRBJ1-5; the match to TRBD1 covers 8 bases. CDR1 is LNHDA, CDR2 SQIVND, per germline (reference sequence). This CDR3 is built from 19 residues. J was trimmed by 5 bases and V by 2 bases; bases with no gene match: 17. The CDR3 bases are TGTGCCAGTAGTATACGGGTGGCCCTGCAGGGGGCAAATCATCAGCCCCAGCATTTT. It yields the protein CASSIRVALQGANHQPQHF.

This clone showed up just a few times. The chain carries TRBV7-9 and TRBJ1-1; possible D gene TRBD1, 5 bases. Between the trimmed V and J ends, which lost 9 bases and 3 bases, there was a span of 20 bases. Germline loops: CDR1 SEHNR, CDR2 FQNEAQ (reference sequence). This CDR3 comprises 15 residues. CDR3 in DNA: TGTGCCAGTAAAACGGGGGAGGGAACGTACACTGAAGCTTTCTTT. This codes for CASKTGEGTYTEAFF. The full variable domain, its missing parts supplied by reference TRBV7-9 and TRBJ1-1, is DTGVSQNPRHKITKRGQNVTFRCDPISEHNRLYWYRQTLGQGPEFLTYFQNEAQLEKSRLLSDRFSAERPKGSFSTLEIQRTEQGDSAMYLCASKTGEGTYTEAFFGQGTRLTVV.

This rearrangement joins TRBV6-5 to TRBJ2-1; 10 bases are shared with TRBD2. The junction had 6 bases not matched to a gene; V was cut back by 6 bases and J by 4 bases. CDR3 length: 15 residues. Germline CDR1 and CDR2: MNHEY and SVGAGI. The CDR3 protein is CASSRSGRSYNEQFF. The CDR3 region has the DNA TGTGCCAGCAGCCGTAGCGGGAGGTCTTACAATGAGCAGTTCTTC.

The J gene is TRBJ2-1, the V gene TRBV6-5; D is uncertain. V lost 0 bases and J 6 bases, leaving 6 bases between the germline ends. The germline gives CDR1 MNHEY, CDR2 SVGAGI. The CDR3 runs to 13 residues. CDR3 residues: CASSYSSINEQFF. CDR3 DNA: TGTGCCAGCAGTTACTCTAGTATCAATGAGCAGTTCTTC.

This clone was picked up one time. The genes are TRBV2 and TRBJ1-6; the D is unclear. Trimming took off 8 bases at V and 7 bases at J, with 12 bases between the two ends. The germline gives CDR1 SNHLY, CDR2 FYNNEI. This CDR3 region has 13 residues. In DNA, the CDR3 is TGTGCCAGCCGGGAAGTTAAAAATTCACCCCTCCACTTT. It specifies CASREVKNSPLHF.

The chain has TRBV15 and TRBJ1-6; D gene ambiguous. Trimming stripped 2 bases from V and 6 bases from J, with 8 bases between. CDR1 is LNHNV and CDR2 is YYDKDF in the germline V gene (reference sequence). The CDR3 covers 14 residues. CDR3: CATSRKTGNSPLHF. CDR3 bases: TGTGCCACCAGCAGAAAAACCGGTAATTCACCCCTCCACTTT.

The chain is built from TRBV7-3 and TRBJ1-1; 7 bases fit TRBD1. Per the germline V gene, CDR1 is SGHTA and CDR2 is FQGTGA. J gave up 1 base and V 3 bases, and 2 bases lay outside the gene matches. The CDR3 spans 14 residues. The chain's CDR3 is CASSLTGTNTEAFF. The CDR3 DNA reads TGTGCCAGCAGCTTGACAGGGACGAACACTGAAGCTTTCTTT.

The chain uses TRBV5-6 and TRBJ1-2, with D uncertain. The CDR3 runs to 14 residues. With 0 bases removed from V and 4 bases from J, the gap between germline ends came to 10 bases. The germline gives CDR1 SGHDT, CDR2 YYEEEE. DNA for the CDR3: TGTGCCAGCAGCTTGGCCGGGGAGGGCTATGGCTACACCTTC. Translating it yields CASSLAGEGYGYTF.

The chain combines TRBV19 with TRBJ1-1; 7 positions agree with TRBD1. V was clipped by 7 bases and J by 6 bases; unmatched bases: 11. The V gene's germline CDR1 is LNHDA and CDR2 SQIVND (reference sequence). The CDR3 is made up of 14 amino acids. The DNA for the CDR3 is TGTGCCAGTACCGACGACAGGGTGAGGGCTGAAGCTTTCTTT. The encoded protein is CASTDDRVRAEAFF.

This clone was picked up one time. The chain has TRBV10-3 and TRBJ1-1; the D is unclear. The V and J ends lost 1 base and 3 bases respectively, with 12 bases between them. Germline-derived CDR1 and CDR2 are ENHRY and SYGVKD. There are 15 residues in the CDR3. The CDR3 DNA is TGTGCCATCAGTGAGTATTCCGGGAAGGACACTGAAGCTTTCTTT. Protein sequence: CAISEYSGKDTEAFF.

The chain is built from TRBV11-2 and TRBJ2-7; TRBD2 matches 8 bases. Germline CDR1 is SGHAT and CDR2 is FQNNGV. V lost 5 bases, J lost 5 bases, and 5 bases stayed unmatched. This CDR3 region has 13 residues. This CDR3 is CASSEPGLDEQYF. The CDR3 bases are TGTGCCAGCAGCGAACCGGGACTAGACGAGCAGTACTTC.

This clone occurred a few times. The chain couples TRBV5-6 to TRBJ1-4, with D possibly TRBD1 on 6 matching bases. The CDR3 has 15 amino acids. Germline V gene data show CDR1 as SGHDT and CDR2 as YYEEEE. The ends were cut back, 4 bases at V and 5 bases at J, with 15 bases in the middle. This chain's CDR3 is CASSLEDRGNEKLFF. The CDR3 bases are TGTGCCAGCAGCCTGGAGGACAGAGGAAATGAAAAACTGTTTTTT.